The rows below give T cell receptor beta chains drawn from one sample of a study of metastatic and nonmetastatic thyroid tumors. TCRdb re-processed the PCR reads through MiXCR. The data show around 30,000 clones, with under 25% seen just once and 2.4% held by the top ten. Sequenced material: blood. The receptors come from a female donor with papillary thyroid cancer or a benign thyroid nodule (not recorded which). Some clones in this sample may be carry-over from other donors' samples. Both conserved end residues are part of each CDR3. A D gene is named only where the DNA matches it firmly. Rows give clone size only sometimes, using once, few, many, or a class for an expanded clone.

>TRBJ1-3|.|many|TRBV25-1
CASTLGNTIYF
TGTGCCAGCACCCTTGGAAACACCATATATTTT
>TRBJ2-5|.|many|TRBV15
CATSRGQQETQYF
TGTGCCACCAGCAGAGGACAGCAAGAGACCCAGTACTTC
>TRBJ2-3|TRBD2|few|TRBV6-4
CASSDSSGGADTQYF
TGTGCCAGCAGTGACTCTAGCGGGGGGGCCGATACGCAGTATTTT
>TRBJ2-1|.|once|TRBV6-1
CASIEVASSSYNEKFF
TGTGCCAGCATCGAAGTAGCGTCCAGCTCCTACAATGAGAAGTTCTTC
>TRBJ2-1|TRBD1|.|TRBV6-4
CASSDSPGTGHNEQFF
TGTGCCAGCAGTGACTCCCCCGGGACAGGGCACAATGAGCAGTTCTTC
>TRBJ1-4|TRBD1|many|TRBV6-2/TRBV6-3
CASSYRQGGDEKLFF
TGTGCCAGCAGTTACCGACAGGGTGGCGATGAAAAACTGTTTTTT
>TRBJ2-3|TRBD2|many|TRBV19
CASSIASGSTDTQYF
TGTGCCAGTAGTATCGCTAGCGGGAGCACAGATACGCAGTATTTT
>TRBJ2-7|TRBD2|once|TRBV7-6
CASSFYLAGVYEQYF
TGTGCCAGCAGCTTTTACCTAGCGGGAGTCTACGAGCAGTACTTC
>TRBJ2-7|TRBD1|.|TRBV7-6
CASSSGTGVVSYEQYF
TGTGCCAGCAGCTCGGGGACAGGTGTAGTCTCCTACGAGCAGTACTTC
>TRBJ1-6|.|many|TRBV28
CASSLNSGQESPLHF
TGTGCCAGCAGTTTAAATTCAGGGCAGGAGTCACCCCTCCACTTT
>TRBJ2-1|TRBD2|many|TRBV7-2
CATSGLAGVGARDNEQFF
TGTGCCACCAGTGGACTAGCGGGAGTAGGGGCCCGGGACAATGAGCAGTTCTTC
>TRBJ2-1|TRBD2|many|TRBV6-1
CASRALAVNSYNEQFF
TGTGCCAGCAGGGCCCTAGCGGTTAATTCCTACAATGAGCAGTTCTTC
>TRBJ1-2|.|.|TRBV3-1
CASSHRGVNYGYTF
TGTGCCAGCAGCCATCGGGGGGTTAACTATGGCTACACCTTC
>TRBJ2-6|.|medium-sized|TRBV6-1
CASKGARGANVLTF
TGTGCCAGCAAGGGCGCTCGGGGGGCCAACGTCCTGACTTTC
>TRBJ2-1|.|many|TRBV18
CASSNIEGSHGNEQFF
TGTGCCAGCTCAAACATCGAGGGATCCCACGGGAATGAGCAGTTCTTC
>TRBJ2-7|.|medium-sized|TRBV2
CASSPSTQLQEQYF
TGTGCCAGCAGCCCCTCAACCCAATTACAAGAGCAGTACTTC
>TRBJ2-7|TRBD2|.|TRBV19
CASSSSGTIVYEQYF
TGTGCCAGTAGTTCCTCCGGGACTATCGTCTACGAGCAGTACTTC
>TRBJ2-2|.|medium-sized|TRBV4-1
CASSQTERYTGELFF
TGCGCCAGCAGCCAAACGGAGCGGTACACCGGGGAGCTGTTTTTT
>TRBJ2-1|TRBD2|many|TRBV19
CASTWKGGRSSYNEQFF
TGTGCCAGTACCTGGAAGGGCGGGAGGAGCTCCTACAATGAGCAGTTCTTC
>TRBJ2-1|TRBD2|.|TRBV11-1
CASSLGTSGDNEKFF
TGTGCCAGCAGCTTAGGGACTAGCGGGGACAATGAGAAGTTCTTC